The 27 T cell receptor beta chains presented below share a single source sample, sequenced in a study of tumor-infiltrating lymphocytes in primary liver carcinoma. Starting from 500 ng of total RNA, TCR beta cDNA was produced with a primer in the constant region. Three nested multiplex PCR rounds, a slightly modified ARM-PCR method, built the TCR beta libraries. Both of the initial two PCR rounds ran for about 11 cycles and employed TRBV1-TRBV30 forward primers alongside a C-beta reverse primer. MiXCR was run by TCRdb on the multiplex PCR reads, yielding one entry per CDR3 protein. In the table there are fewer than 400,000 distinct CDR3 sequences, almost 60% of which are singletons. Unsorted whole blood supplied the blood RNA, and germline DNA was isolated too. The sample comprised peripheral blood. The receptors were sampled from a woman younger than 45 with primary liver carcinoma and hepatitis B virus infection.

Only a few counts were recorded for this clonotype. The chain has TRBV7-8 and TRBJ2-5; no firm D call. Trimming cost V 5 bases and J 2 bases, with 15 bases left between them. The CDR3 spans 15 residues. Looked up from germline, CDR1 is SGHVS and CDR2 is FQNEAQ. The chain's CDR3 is CASSPSYWGQETQYF. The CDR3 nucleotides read TGTGCCAGCAGCCCAAGTTATTGGGGACAAGAGACCCAGTACTTC.

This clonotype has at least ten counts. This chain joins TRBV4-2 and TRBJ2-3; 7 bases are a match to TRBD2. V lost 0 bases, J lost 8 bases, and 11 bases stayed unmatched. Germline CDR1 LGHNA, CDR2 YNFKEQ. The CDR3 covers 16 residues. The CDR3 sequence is CASSQERDYPPLTQYF. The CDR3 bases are TGTGCCAGCAGCCAAGAACGGGACTATCCACCGCTTACGCAGTATTTT.

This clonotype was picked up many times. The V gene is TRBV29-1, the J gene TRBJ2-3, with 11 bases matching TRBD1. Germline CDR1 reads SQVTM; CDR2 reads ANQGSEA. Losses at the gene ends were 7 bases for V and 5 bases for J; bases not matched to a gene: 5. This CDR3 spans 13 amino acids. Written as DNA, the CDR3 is TGCAGCGGAAGGGACAGGGGGGTAGATACGCAGTATTTT. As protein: CSGRDRGVDTQYF.

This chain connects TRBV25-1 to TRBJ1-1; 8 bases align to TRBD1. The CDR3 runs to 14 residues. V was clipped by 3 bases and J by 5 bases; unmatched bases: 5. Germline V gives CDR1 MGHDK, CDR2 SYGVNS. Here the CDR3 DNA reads TGTGCCAGCAGTGACAATACAGGGGGTACTGAAGCTTTCTTT. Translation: CASSDNTGGTEAFF. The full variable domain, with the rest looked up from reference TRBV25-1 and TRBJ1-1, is EADIYQTPRYLVIGTGKKITLECSQTMGHDKMYWYQQDPGMELHLIHYSYGVNSTEKGDLSSESTVSRIRTEHFPLTLESARPSHTSQYLCASSDNTGGTEAFFGQGTRLTVV.

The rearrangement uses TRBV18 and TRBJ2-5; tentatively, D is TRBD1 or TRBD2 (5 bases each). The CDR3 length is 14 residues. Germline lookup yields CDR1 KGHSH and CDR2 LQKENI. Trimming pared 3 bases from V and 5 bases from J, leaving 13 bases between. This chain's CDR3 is CASSPRPRDETQYF. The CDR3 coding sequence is TGTGCCAGCTCACCTAGACCTAGGGACGAGACCCAGTACTTC. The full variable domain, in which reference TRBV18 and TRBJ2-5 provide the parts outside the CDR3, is NAGVMQNPRHLVRRRGQEARLRCSPMKGHSHVYWYRQLPEEGLKFMVYLQKENIIDESGMPKERFSAEFPKEGPSILRIQQVVRGDSAAYFCASSPRPRDETQYFGPGTRLLVL.

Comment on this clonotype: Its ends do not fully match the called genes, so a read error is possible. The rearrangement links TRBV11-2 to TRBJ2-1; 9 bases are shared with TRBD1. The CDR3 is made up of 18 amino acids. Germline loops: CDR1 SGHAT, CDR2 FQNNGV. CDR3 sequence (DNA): TGTGCCAACAAGGACCCACAGGGGGCGAGGAGCTCCTTCAATGAGCAGTTCTTC. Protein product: CANKDPQGARSSFNEQFF.

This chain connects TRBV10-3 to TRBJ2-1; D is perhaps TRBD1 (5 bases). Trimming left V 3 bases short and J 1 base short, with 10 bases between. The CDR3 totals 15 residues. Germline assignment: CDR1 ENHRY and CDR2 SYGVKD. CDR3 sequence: CAISDGQGSYNEQFF. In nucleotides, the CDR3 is TGTGCCATCAGTGACGGGCAGGGTTCCTACAATGAGCAGTTCTTC.

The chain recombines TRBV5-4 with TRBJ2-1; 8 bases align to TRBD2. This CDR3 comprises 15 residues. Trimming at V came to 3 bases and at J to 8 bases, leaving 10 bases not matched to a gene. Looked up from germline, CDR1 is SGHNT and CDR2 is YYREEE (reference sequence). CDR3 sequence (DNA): TGTGCCAGCAGCTCAAATAGCGGGAATCCGCATGAGCAGTTCTTC. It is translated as CASSSNSGNPHEQFF. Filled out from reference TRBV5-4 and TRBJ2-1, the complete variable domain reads ETGVTQSPTHLIKTRGQQVTLRCSSQSGHNTVSWYQQALGQGPQFIFQYYREEENGRGNFPPRFSGLQFPNYSSELNVNALELDDSALYLCASSSNSGNPHEQFFGPGTRLTVL.

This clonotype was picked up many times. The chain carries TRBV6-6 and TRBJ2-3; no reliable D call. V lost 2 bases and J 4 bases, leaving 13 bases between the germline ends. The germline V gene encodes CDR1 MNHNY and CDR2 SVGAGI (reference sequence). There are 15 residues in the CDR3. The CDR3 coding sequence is TGTGCCAGCAGTTACGACTGGGCTTGGGCAGATACGCAGTATTTT. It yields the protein CASSYDWAWADTQYF.

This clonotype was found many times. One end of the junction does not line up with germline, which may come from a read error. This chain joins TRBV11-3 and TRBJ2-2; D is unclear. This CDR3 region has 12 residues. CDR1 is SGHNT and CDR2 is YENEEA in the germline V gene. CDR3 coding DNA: TGTGCCAGCAGCCTAGAGATCGGGGAGCTGTTTTTT. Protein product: CASSLEIGELFF. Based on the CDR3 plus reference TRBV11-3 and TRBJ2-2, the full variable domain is EAGVVQSPRYKIIEKKQPVAFWCNPISGHNTLYWYLQNLGQGPELLIRYENEEAVDDSQLPKDRFSAERLKGVDSTLKIQPAELGDSAVYLCASSLEIGELFFGEGSRLTVL.

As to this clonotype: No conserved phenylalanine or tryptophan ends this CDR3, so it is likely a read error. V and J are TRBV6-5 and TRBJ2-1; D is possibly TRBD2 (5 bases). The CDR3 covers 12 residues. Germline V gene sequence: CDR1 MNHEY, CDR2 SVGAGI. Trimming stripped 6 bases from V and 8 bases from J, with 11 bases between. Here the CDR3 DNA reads TGTGCCAGCAGACTAGTTCCCGATGAGCAGTTCCTC. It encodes CASRLVPDEQFL.

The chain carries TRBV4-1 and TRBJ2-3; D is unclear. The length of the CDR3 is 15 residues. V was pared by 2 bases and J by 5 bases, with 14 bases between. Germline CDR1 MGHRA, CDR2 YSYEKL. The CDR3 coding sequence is TGCGCCAGCAGCCAAAGCCAGTGGGTTGAAGATACGCAGTATTTT. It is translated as CASSQSQWVEDTQYF.

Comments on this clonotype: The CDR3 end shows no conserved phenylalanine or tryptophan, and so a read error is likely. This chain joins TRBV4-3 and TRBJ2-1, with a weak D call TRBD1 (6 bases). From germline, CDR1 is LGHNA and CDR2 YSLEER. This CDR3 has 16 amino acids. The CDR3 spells CTSSREGQASYNEQFS. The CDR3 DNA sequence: TGCACCAGCAGCCGAGAGGGACAAGCCTCCTACAATGAGCAGTTCTCC.

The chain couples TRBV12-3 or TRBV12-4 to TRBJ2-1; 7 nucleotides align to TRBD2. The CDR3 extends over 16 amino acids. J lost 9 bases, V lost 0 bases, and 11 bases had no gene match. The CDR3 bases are TGTGCCAGCAGTTTAGCCTTAGCGGGTAAACGGACTGAGCAGTTCTTC. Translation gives CASSLALAGKRTEQFF.

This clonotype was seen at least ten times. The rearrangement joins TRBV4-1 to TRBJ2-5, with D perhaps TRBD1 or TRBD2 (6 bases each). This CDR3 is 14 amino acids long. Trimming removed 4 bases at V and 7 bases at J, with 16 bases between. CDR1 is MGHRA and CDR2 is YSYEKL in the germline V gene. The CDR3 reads CASSPRGDSGTQYF. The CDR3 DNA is TGCGCCAGCAGCCCGAGGGGGGATTCAGGGACCCAGTACTTC.

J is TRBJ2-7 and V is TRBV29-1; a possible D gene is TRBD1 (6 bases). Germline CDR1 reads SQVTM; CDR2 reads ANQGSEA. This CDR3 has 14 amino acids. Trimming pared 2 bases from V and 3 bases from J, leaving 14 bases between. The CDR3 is CSVEQGYPYYEQYF. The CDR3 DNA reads TGCAGCGTTGAACAGGGGTATCCTTACTACGAGCAGTACTTC.

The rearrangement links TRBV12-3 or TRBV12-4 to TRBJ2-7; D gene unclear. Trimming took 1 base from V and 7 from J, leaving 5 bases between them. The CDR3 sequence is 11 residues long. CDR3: CASSLGFEQYV. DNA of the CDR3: TGTGCCAGCAGTTTAGGGTTTGAGCAGTACGTC.

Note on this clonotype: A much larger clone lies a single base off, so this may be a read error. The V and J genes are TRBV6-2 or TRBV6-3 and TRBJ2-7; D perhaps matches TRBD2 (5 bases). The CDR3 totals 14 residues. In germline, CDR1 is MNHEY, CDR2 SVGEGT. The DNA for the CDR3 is TGTGCCAGCAATTACAATTCTTTCGGAGGTGAGCAGTACTTC. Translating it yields CASNYNSFGGEQYF.

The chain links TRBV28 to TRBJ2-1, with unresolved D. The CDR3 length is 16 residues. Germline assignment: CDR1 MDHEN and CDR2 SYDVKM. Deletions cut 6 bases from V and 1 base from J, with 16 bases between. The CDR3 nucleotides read TGTGCCAGCAGCAAAAACATGGGAAAATCCTACAATGAGCAGTTCTTC. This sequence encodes CASSKNMGKSYNEQFF.

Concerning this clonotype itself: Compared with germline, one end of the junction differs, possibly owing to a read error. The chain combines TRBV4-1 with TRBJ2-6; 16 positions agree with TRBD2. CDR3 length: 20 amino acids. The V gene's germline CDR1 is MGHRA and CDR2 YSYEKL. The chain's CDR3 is CASNQGTSGRVYSGANVLTF. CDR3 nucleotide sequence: TGCGCCAGCAACCAAGGGACTAGCGGGAGGGTATACTCTGGGGCCAACGTCCTGACTTTC.

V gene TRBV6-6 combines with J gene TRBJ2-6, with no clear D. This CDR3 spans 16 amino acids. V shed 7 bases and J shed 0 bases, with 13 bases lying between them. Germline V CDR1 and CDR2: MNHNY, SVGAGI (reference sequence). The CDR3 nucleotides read TGTGCCAGCACCACTGATCCAATCTCTGGGGCCAACGTCCTGACTTTC. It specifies CASTTDPISGANVLTF.

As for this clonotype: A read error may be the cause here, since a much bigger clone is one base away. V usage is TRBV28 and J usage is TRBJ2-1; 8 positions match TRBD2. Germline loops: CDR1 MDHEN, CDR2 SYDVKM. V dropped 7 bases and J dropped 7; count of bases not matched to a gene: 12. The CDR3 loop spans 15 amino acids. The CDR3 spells CASTLVGLGGNEQFF. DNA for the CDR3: TGTGCCAGCACCCTTGTGGGACTAGGCGGGAATGAGCAGTTCTTC.

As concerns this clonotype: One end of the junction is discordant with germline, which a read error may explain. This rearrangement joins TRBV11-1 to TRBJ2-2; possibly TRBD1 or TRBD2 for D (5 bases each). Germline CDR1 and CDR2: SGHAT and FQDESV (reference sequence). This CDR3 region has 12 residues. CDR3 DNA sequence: TGTGCCAGGAGTCCAGGGCCCGGGGAGCTCTTTTTT. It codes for CARSPGPGELFF.

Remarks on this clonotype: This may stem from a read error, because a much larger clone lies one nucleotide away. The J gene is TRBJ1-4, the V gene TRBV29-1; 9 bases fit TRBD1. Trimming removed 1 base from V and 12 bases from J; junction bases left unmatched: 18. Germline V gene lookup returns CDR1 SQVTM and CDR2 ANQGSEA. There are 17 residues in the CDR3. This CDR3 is CSVEGPPTGTGSWELFF. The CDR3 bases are TGCAGCGTTGAAGGACCACCAACCGGGACAGGGTCATGGGAACTGTTTTTT.

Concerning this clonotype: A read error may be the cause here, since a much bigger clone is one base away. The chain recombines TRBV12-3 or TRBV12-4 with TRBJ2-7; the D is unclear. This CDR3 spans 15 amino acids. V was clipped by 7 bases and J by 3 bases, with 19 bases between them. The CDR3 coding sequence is TGTGCCAGCAATCTCGACCCCATCCCCGACTACGAGCAGTACTTC. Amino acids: CASNLDPIPDYEQYF.

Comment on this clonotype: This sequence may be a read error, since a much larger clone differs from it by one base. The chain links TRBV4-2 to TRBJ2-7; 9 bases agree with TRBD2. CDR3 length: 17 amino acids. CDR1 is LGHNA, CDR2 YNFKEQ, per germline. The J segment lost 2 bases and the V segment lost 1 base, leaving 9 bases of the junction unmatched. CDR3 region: CASSQGGTSWVTYEQYF. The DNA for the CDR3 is TGTGCCAGCAGCCAAGGCGGGACTAGCTGGGTAACCTACGAGCAGTACTTC.

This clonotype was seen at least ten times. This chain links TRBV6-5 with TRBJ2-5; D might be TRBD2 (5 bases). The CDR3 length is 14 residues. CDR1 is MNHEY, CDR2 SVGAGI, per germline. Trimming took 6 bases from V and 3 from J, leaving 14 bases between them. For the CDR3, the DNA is TGTGCCAGCAGCCCTACTTCGGGGAAAGAGACCCAGTACTTC. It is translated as CASSPTSGKETQYF.